This T cell receptor beta chain derives from a study of cytomegalovirus exposure and HLA in healthy donors. Broader study findings: Donors were assumed by presence/absence analyses to have roughly uniform sequencing depth. Exclusion applied to some V segments, including TRBV6-2 and TRBV6-3, as they were indistinguishable.

Primers included in the PCR were 60 Vbeta and 13 Jbeta primers. Generated by immunoSEQ multiplex PCR, the TCRdb table keeps only in-frame clones and is missing some. The sample has about 150,000 clones; around 78% are singletons. Comments on this clone: Its cognate antigen is unknown.

The CDR3 is 14 residues long. V dropped 11 bases and J dropped 5; count of bases not matched to a gene: 12. The germline gives CDR1 MDHEN, CDR2 SYDVKM. V is TRBV28 and J is TRBJ2-1; 7 bases line up with TRBD2. The sequence came from a woman aged 18-29 years in good health and CMV-seronegative. Sequenced material: PBMCs. The CDR3: CAASSGLRNNEQFF. CDR3 in DNA: TGTGCCGCCTCTAGCGGCCTCAGGAACAATGAGCAGTTCTTC.